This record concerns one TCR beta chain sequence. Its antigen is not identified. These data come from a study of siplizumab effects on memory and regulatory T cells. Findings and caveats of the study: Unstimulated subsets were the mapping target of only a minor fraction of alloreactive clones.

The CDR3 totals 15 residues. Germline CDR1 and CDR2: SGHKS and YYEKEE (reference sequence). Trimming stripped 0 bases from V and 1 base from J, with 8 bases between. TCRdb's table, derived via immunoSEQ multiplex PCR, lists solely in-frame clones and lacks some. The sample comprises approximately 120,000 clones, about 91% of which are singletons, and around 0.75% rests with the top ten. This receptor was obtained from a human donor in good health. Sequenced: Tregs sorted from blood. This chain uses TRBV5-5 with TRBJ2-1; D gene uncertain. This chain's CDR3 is CASSLALSSYNEQFF. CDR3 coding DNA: TGTGCCAGCAGCTTGGCCCTATCTTCCTACAATGAGCAGTTCTTC.